A selection of T cell receptor beta chains follows, all from one sample in a study of blood T cell repertoires in COVID-19. Generated by immunoSEQ multiplex PCR, the TCRdb table keeps only in-frame clones and is missing some. This sample has about 100,000 clones, with just over 90% found just once. The specimen sequenced was peripheral blood. The receptor source for this set is a man in his fifties with active COVID-19. Both conserved end residues are part of each CDR3. The D gene is left open where the match is weak. For some rows the clone size is stated as once, few or many, or as a class when expanded; others skip it.

>TRBJ1-5|-|TRBV29-1|-
TGCAGCGTTGCAGGGGATAGCAATCAGCCCCAGCATTTT
CSVAGDSNQPQHF
>TRBJ2-1|TRBD2|TRBV12-3/TRBV12-4|-
TGTGCCAGCAGTTTCGGCGGGAGTTACGGGTTCTTC
CASSFGGSYGFF
>TRBJ2-5|-|TRBV19|-
TGTGCCAGTAGTATGGAACTAATCCAAGAGACCCAGTACTTC
CASSMELIQETQYF
>TRBJ2-2|-|TRBV19|-
TGTGCCAGTAGTGACTATAACTACGGGGAGCTGTTTTTT
CASSDYNYGELFF
>TRBJ2-2|-|TRBV30|-
TGTGCCTGGAGGGACAACCTCACCGGGGAGCTGTTTTTT
CAWRDNLTGELFF
>TRBJ1-4|-|TRBV2|-
TGTGCCAGCAGTGAACTGGGGGAGGCTAATGAAAAACTGTTTTTT
CASSELGEANEKLFF
>TRBJ2-1|-|TRBV5-8|once
TGTGCCAGCAGCTGGACTTCCAGCAACGGGTACAATGAGCAGTTCTTC
CASSWTSSNGYNEQFF
>TRBJ2-3|TRBD2|TRBV5-1|-
TGCGCCAGCAGCCCCGGACTAGCGGGGGGCCCCACAGATACGCAGTATTTT
CASSPGLAGGPTDTQYF
>TRBJ2-4|-|TRBV29-1|-
TGCAGCGTTTCACCCGGTTCGGCCAAAAACATTCAGTACTTC
CSVSPGSAKNIQYF
>TRBJ2-3|-|TRBV10-2|-
TGCGCCAGCCGGAGAGGTGACACAGATACGCAGTATTTT
CASRRGDTDTQYF
>TRBJ1-5|TRBD1|TRBV5-6|-
TGTGCCAGCAGCTTAGGACAGGGGTCCATACATTTT
CASSLGQGSIHF
>TRBJ1-2|-|TRBV5-4|-
TGTGCCAGCAGCTTGGATCCTTATGGCTACACCTTC
CASSLDPYGYTF
>TRBJ1-5|-|TRBV19|-
TGTGCCAGTAGTCCCTCAGGGCTCTACAATCAGCCCCAGCATTTT
CASSPSGLYNQPQHF
>TRBJ2-7|TRBD1|TRBV10-3|few
TGTGCCATCAGACCGGGACAGGGGATATACGAGCAGTACTTC
CAIRPGQGIYEQYF
>TRBJ1-1|-|TRBV2|-
TGTGCCAGCAGTGAATGGGGGGGTACTGAAGCTTTCTTT
CASSEWGGTEAFF
>TRBJ1-5|TRBD1|TRBV19|-
TGTGCCAGTAGTATTCAGGGGGAAGCTCAGCCCCAGCATTTT
CASSIQGEAQPQHF
>TRBJ2-1|TRBD2|TRBV18|-
TGTGCCAGCTCACTCTCCTTTTACCGAGCGGGGGGGAACAATGAGCAGTTCTTC
CASSLSFYRAGGNNEQFF
>TRBJ2-3|TRBD2|TRBV5-8|-
TGTGCCGGAGGACTAGCGGGCCCCAGGCGTGGAGATACGCAGTATTTT
CAGGLAGPRRGDTQYF
>TRBJ2-2|TRBD1|TRBV9|-
TGTGCCAGCAGCGGACAGACAGGGGAGAACACCGGGGAGCTGTTTTTT
CASSGQTGENTGELFF
>TRBJ2-6|-|TRBV4-1|-
TGCGCCAGCAGCCAACAAACAAGAGGTACCGGGGCCAACGTCCTGACTTTC
CASSQQTRGTGANVLTF
>TRBJ1-2|-|TRBV28|-
TGTGCCAGCAGTTTACAGCGAACTAACTATGGCTACACCTTC
CASSLQRTNYGYTF
>TRBJ1-2|TRBD1|TRBV7-9|-
TGTGCCAGCAGCCCCGCGGGACAGGGGATCTATGGCTACACCTTC
CASSPAGQGIYGYTF
>TRBJ1-6|-|TRBV2|-
TGTGCCAGCAGTATGTCGGACAGCCCATATTCACCCCTCCACTTT
CASSMSDSPYSPLHF
>TRBJ2-1|TRBD2|TRBV7-2|-
TGTGCCAGCAGCTCCGGGACTAGCGGGATCAATGAGCAGTTCTTC
CASSSGTSGINEQFF
>TRBJ2-1|TRBD2|TRBV30|-
TGTGCCTGGGGACCCGGGACTAGCGGGAGGGCCAGTGAGCAGTTCTTC
CAWGPGTSGRASEQFF
>TRBJ2-3|-|TRBV12-3/TRBV12-4|-
TGTGCCAGCAGTTTATGGGGGCCAGATACGCAGTATTTT
CASSLWGPDTQYF
>TRBJ2-5|TRBD2|TRBV7-9|-
TGTGCCAGCAGCCCAGCTAGCGGCCAAGAGACCCAGTACTTC
CASSPASGQETQYF
>TRBJ2-1|TRBD2|TRBV4-2|-
TGTGCCAGCAGCCAAGACCCCGGGACTAGCGGGACGAGTGAGCAGTTCTTC
CASSQDPGTSGTSEQFF
>TRBJ2-1|-|TRBV15|-
TGTGCCACCAGCAGGGGGAGCCCGCCTCTGCGGTTCTTC
CATSRGSPPLRFF
>TRBJ1-2|TRBD1|TRBV18|few
TGTGCCAGCTCACCGACCAACAGGGGGGGACATGGCTACACCTTC
CASSPTNRGGHGYTF
>TRBJ2-5|-|TRBV28|once
TGTGCCAGCAGTTTACGGGGATTGTGGGAGACCCAGTACTTC
CASSLRGLWETQYF
>TRBJ2-1|TRBD2|TRBV10-3|-
TGTGCCATCAGTGGTAGAGCGGGAGGGCCTGGCGATGAGCAGTTCTTC
CAISGRAGGPGDEQFF
>TRBJ2-3|-|TRBV24-1|-
TGTGCCACCACCAAGCGTACGCAGTATTTT
CATTKRTQYF
>TRBJ1-1|TRBD1|TRBV29-1|-
TGCAGCGTTCTTCCGGGACAGGGAGAGACTGAAGCTTTCTTT
CSVLPGQGETEAFF
>TRBJ2-5|TRBD1|TRBV27|-
TGTGCCAGCAGAAGACAGGGACGGCAAGAGACCCAGTACTTC
CASRRQGRQETQYF
>TRBJ2-1|TRBD2|TRBV3-1/TRBV3-2|few
TGTGCCAGCAGCCAAGGGTTTTATGAGGGGGCAGTGACTAGCGGCCTAAAACCCCATGAGCAGTTCTTC
CASSQGFYEGAVTSGLKPHEQFF
>TRBJ2-1|-|TRBV19|-
TGTGCCAGTAGTATATGGGCGAGGGACAATGAGCAGTTCTTC
CASSIWARDNEQFF
>TRBJ2-4|TRBD1|TRBV5-5|once
TGTGCCAGCAGGACAGGGGCTTTTCAGTACTTC
CASRTGAFQYF
>TRBJ2-1|-|TRBV20-1|-
TGCAGTGCTAGTGTGGACAGCTACTACAATGAGCAGTTCTTC
CSASVDSYYNEQFF
>TRBJ2-1|TRBD2|TRBV7-9|-
TGTGCCAGCAGCTTCCCGCTAAGACTAGCGGGAGTCAGCAATGAGCAGTTCTTC
CASSFPLRLAGVSNEQFF
>TRBJ1-4|-|TRBV4-2|-
TGTGCCAGCAGCCAAGATCTACAGGGAAACGAAAAACTGTTTTTT
CASSQDLQGNEKLFF
>TRBJ1-5|-|TRBV21-1|-
TGTGCCAGCAGCCCCCCAGGGATTAGCAATCAGCCCCAGCATTTT
CASSPPGISNQPQHF
>TRBJ2-7|TRBD2|TRBV5-6|-
TGTGCCAGCAGCTTAGGGGGACTAGCCCCCTACGAGCAGTACTTC
CASSLGGLAPYEQYF
>TRBJ1-2|-|TRBV19|-
TGTGCCAGTCGGGACTTCTATGGCTACACCTTC
CASRDFYGYTF
>TRBJ2-7|TRBD1|TRBV7-7|-
TGTGCCAGCAGCCAATACCCGGGACAGGGTGAAGAGCAGTACTTC
CASSQYPGQGEEQYF
>TRBJ1-1|TRBD1|TRBV19|-
TGTGCCAGTAGACCCGGGACAGGGTTACCCACACTGAAGGCTTTCTTT
CASRPGTGLPTLKAFF
>TRBJ1-6|-|TRBV6-5|-
TGTGCCAGCACTGTTCCTAATTCACCCCTCCACTTT
CASTVPNSPLHF
>TRBJ2-7|TRBD2|TRBV4-1|-
TGCGCCAGCAGCCCTAGCGCGGGACTAGCGGTTTACGAGCAGTACTTC
CASSPSAGLAVYEQYF
>TRBJ1-3|-|TRBV4-1|-
TGCGCCAGCAGCCAAGACCCGTACTCTGGAAACACCATATATTTT
CASSQDPYSGNTIYF
>TRBJ2-1|TRBD2|TRBV5-5|-
TGTGCCAGCAGCTTAAGACTAGCGAACAATGAGCAGTTCTTC
CASSLRLANNEQFF